This record concerns one T cell receptor (beta chain) sequence. Its antigen is as yet unknown. CDR1 SNHLY and CDR2 FYNNEI come from the germline V gene. The CDR3 contains 15 residues. V gave up 3 bases and J gave up 2 bases, with 11 bases separating them. In TCRdb, the 5' RACE reads were re-called with MiXCR into one record per CDR3 protein. The sample has a few hundred thousand distinct CDR3 sequences, more than 20% seen once. This specimen belongs to a study of T-cell memory formation after mild COVID-19. Across the whole study: TCR clusters largely stayed donor specific.

General study results and limits: Certain responding clones were present in pre-infection memory, suggesting participation of cross-reactive memory. Chiefly within CM and EM were the contracting CD4+ clones; CD8+ ones were within EMRA.

The chain couples TRBV2 to TRBJ1-3; D is unresolved. This sequence was found in a young man who had mild COVID-19 (a few samples of this study predate the infection). Cell type and time point are not known. The sequenced sample was PBMCs or a T cell subset sorted from them (not recorded which). The CDR3, as DNA: TGTGCCAGCAGTGATAACCCCCTCGCTGGAAACACCATATATTTT. This translates into CASSDNPLAGNTIYF.